This T cell receptor beta chain was recovered during a study of cytomegalovirus exposure and HLA in healthy donors. Worth noting for this clone: Its matching antigen is unknown.

Study conclusions and caveats: Within an earlier analysis, most TCR beta V segments proved productive either about 90% or about 30% of the time.

PCR was performed using 60 Vbeta and 13 Jbeta primers. Using immunoSEQ multiplex PCR, the repertoire was profiled, and TCRdb retains in-frame clones only, with some absent. Here the sample spans 150,000 to 200,000 clones, around 81% being singletons. After removal of 5 bases from V and 3 bases from J, the junction contained 3 bases not matched to a gene. Germline V CDR1 and CDR2: SSHAT, FNYEAQ (reference sequence). CDR3 size: 13 residues. The chain carries TRBV7-7 and TRBJ2-5; 7 nucleotides line up with TRBD1. The sample was PBMCs. The receptor comes from a woman in her late teens or twenties in good health and CMV-seropositive. The DNA of the CDR3 is TGTGCCAGCAGCCGTGGACAGGAAGAGACCCAGTACTTC. This gives the protein CASSRGQEETQYF. The full variable domain, completed using reference TRBV7-7 and TRBJ2-5, is GAGVSQSPRYKVTKRGQDVTLRCDPISSHATLYWYQQALGQGPEFLTYFNYEAQPDKSGLPSDRFSAERPEGSISTLTIQRTEQRDSAMYRCASSRGQEETQYFGPGTRLLVL.